Listed below are T cell receptor beta chains from one sample, sequenced in a study of shared clonotypes between healthy human individuals. Here immunoSEQ multiplex PCR was the method, and the copy in TCRdb shows in-frame clones only, minus some. The top ten hold less than 1.5% of the sample, which has about 2 million clones, about 95% seen once. The sample consisted of naive CD8+ T cells sorted from blood. Receptors were obtained from a man younger than 30 in good health. Each CDR3 is given with its conserved first and last residue. The D gene is left open where the match is weak. The size of a clone is reported for some rows only, either as once, few or many, or as a class for expanded clones.

CDR3aa | CDR3nt | j_gene | v_gene | d_gene | abundance | len
CASVILDCSGSYEQYF | TGTGCCAGCGTCATATTAGACTGCTCAGGATCCTACGAGCAGTACTTC | TRBJ2-7 | TRBV21-1 | NA | NA | 16
CASSLGQGFTGELFF | TGTGCCAGCAGCTTAGGCCAGGGGTTCACCGGGGAGCTGTTTTTT | TRBJ2-2 | TRBV11-2 | NA | NA | 15
CSVVAATYNEQFF | TGCAGCGTTGTTGCTGCGACTTACAATGAGCAGTTCTTC | TRBJ2-1 | TRBV29-1 | NA | once | 13
CASSSRSGEQYF | TGTGCCAGCAGCTCCCGGTCCGGGGAGCAGTACTTC | TRBJ2-7 | TRBV9 | NA | NA | 12
CASSARGGLNTEAFF | TGTGCCAGCAGCGCGAGGGGAGGGTTGAACACTGAAGCTTTCTTT | TRBJ1-1 | TRBV9 | NA | NA | 15
CASSLVEEETQYF | TGTGCCAGCAGCTTAGTCGAGGAAGAGACCCAGTACTTC | TRBJ2-5 | TRBV7-9 | NA | NA | 13
CASSFSASYGYTF | TGTGCCAGCAGTTTCTCCGCCAGCTATGGCTACACCTTC | TRBJ1-2 | TRBV27 | NA | NA | 13
CASSEGGGTEAFF | TGTGCCAGCAGTGAAGGGGGGGGCACTGAAGCTTTCTTT | TRBJ1-1 | TRBV6-1 | NA | NA | 13
CASSPLSGAAYEQYF | TGTGCCAGCAGCCCCTTGAGCGGGGCCGCCTACGAGCAGTACTTC | TRBJ2-7 | TRBV11-2 | TRBD2 | NA | 15
CASSISTEPGEKLFF | TGTGCCAGCAGCATATCGACAGAACCAGGTGAAAAACTGTTTTTT | TRBJ1-4 | TRBV7-9 | NA | NA | 15
CASSYEPTSGNTIYF | TGTGCCAGCAGTTACGAGCCTACCTCTGGAAACACCATATATTTT | TRBJ1-3 | TRBV6-5 | NA | NA | 15
CASSFVRLAGGTDTQYF | TGTGCCAGCAGTTTCGTTCGACTAGCGGGGGGCACAGATACGCAGTATTTT | TRBJ2-3 | TRBV28 | TRBD2 | NA | 17
CAWSAADGNEQFF | TGTGCCTGGAGTGCCGCCGATGGGAATGAGCAGTTCTTC | TRBJ2-1 | TRBV30 | NA | NA | 13
CASQSGNTIYF | TGCGCCAGCCAGTCTGGAAACACCATATATTTT | TRBJ1-3 | TRBV10-2 | NA | NA | 11
CASSPERQGSYGYTF | TGCGCCAGCAGCCCAGAAAGGCAGGGTAGCTATGGCTACACCTTC | TRBJ1-2 | TRBV4-1 | NA | NA | 15